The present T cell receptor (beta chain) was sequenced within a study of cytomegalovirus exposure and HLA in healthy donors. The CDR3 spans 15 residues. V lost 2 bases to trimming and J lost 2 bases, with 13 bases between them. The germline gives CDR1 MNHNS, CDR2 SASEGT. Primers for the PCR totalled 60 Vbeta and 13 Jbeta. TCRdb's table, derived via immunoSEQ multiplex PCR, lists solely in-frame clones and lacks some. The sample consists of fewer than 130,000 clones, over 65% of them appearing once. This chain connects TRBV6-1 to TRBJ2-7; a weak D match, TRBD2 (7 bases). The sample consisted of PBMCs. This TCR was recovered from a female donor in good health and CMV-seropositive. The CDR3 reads CASSESWGGPYEQYF. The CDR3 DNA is TGTGCCAGCAGTGAATCCTGGGGGGGCCCCTACGAGCAGTACTTC.